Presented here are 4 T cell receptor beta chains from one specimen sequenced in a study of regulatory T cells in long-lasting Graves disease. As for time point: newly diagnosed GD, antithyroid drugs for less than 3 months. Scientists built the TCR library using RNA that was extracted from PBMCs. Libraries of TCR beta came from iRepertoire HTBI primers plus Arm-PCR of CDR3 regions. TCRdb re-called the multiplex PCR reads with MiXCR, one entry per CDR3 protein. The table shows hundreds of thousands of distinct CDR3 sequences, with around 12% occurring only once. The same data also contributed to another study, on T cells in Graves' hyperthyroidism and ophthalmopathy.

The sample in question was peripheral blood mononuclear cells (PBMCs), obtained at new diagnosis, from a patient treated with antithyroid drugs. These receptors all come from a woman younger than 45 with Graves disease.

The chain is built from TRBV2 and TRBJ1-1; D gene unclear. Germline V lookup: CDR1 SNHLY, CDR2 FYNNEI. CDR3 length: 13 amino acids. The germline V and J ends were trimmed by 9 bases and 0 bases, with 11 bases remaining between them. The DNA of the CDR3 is TGTGCCAGAGGAATGAGTATGAACACTGAAGCTTTCTTT. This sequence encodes CARGMSMNTEAFF.

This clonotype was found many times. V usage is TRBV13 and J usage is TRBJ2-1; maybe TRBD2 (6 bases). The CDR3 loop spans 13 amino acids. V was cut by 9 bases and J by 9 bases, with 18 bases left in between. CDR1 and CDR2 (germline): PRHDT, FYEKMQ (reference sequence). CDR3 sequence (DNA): TGTGCCAGTAAATTCGGGAGACTACTTGAGCAGTTCTTC. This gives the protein CASKFGRLLEQFF.

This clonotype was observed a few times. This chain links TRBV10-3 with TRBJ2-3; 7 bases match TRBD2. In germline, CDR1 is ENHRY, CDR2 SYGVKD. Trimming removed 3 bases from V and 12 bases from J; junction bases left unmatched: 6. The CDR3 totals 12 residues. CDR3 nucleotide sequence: TGTGCCATCAGTGAAAATGGGAGGGCCCAGTATTTT. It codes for CAISENGRAQYF.

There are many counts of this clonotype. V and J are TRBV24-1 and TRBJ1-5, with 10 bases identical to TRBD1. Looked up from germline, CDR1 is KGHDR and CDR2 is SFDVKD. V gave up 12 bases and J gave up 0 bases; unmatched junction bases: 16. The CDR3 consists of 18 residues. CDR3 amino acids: CAPWTGGAQPNSNQPQHF. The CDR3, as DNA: TGTGCCCCATGGACAGGGGGGGCGCAACCCAATAGCAATCAGCCCCAGCATTTT.